A single sample gave rise to the 5 T cell receptor beta chains below, sequenced in a study of blood T cell repertoires in COVID-19. Profiling relied on immunoSEQ multiplex PCR, and the TCRdb table lists in-frame clones only, not all of them. The table lists roughly 100,000 clones, 90% to 95% of them singletons. The source material was peripheral blood. All receptors come from a human donor in a cohort sampled during active COVID-19.

The chain is built from TRBV28 and TRBJ1-5; perhaps TRBD1 as D (6 bases). The CDR3 spans 16 residues. CDR1 and CDR2 (germline): MDHEN, SYDVKM. Trimming stripped 3 bases from V and 4 bases from J, with 16 bases between. CDR3: CASSFSPPRGNQPQHF. The CDR3 DNA follows: TGTGCCAGCAGTTTTTCCCCTCCCAGGGGAAATCAGCCCCAGCATTTT.

The CDR3 protein is CASSPRGSQGTGETQYF. The CDR3 DNA follows: TGCGCCAGCAGCCCCCGAGGGTCGCAGGGGACGGGAGAGACCCAGTACTTC. This chain links TRBV5-1 with TRBJ2-5; possibly TRBD1 for D (6 bases). V shed 4 bases and J shed 4 bases, with 23 bases lying between them. The CDR3 is 17 residues long. Per the germline V gene, CDR1 is SGHRS and CDR2 is YFSETQ.

The rearrangement uses TRBV27 and TRBJ2-5, with a possible D match to TRBD1 (5 bases). Between the trimmed V and J ends, which lost 0 bases and 4 bases, there was a span of 9 bases. The CDR3 sequence is 14 residues long. Germline CDR1 MNHEY, CDR2 SMNVEV (reference sequence). As DNA, the CDR3 is TGTGCCAGCAGTTTATCGGGGCCCTCAGAGACCCAGTACTTC. It codes for CASSLSGPSETQYF.

The rearrangement joins TRBV18 to TRBJ1-3, with D tentatively TRBD1 (5 bases). Trimming removed 0 bases at V and 1 base at J, with 10 bases between. Germline-derived CDR1 and CDR2 are KGHSH and LQKENI. The CDR3 consists of 16 residues. For the CDR3, the DNA is TGTGCCAGCTCACCACCCGGCCAGGGATCTGGAAACACCATATATTTT. Its translation is CASSPPGQGSGNTIYF.

This clone appeared a few times. The chain is built from TRBV27 and TRBJ1-1; no reliable D call. CDR3 length equals 13 residues. Germline CDR1 reads MNHEY; CDR2 reads SMNVEV (reference sequence). The V gene lost 1 base and the J gene lost 6 bases, with 9 bases spanning the gap. The CDR3 reads CASSLLGISEAFF. The CDR3 DNA is TGTGCCAGCAGTTTATTGGGCATTTCTGAAGCTTTCTTT.